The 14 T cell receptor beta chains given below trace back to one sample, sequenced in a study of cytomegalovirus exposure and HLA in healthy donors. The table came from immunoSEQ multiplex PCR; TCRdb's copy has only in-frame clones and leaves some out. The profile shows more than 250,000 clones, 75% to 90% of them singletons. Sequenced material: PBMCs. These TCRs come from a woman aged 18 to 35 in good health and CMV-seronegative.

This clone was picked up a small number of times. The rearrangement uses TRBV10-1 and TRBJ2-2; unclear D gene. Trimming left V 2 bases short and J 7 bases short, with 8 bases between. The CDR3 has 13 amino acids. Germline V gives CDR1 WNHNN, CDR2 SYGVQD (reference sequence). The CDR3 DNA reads TGCGCCAGCAGTGAGGCTTTCGGCGGGGAGCTGTTTTTT. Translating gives CASSEAFGGELFF.

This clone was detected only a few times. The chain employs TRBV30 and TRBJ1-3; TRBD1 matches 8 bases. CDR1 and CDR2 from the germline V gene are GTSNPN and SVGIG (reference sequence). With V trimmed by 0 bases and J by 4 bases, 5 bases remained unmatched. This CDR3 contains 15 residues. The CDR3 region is CAWSVTGTGGNTIYF. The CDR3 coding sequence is TGTGCCTGGAGTGTAACCGGGACAGGAGGAAACACCATATATTTT.

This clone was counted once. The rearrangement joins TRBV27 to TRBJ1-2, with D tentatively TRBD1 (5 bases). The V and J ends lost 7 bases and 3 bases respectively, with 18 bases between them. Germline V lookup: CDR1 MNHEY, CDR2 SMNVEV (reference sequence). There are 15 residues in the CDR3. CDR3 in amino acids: CASTPREGEDYGYTF. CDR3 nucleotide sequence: TGTGCCAGCACCCCCAGGGAAGGGGAAGACTATGGCTACACCTTC.

Written as DNA, the CDR3 is TGTGCCAGCAGCCAGCGGGAGGGGTCCACCGGGGAGCTGTTTTTT. Its translation is CASSQREGSTGELFF. The rearrangement uses TRBV7-9 and TRBJ2-2; TRBD2 aligns across 10 bases. Germline trimming cut 5 bases from V and 4 bases from J; bases unmatched to any gene: 4. Germline V lookup: CDR1 SEHNR, CDR2 FQNEAQ (reference sequence). The CDR3 is 15 amino acids. Drawing the rest from reference TRBV7-9 and TRBJ2-2, the complete variable domain is DTGVSQNPRHKITKRGQNVTFRCDPISEHNRLYWYRQTLGQGPEFLTYFQNEAQLEKSRLLSDRFSAERPKGSFSTLEIQRTEQGDSAMYLCASSQREGSTGELFFGEGSRLTVL.

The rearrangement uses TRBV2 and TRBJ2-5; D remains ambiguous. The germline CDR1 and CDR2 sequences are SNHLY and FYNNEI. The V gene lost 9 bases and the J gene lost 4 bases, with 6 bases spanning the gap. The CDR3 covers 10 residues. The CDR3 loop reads CASGRETQYF. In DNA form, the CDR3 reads TGTGCCAGTGGCAGAGAGACCCAGTACTTC. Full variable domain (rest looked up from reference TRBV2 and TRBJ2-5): EPEVTQTPSHQVTQMGQEVILRCVPISNHLYFYWYRQILGQKVEFLVSFYNNEISEKSEIFDDQFSVERPDGSNFTLKIRSTKLEDSAMYFCASGRETQYFGPGTRLLVL.

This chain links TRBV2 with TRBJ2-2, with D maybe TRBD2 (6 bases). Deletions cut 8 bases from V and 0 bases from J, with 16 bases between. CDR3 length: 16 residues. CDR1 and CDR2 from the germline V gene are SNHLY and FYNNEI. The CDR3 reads CASSRERAANTGELFF. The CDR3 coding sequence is TGTGCCAGCTCAAGGGAGCGGGCGGCGAACACCGGGGAGCTGTTTTTT. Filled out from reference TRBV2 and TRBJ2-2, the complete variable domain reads EPEVTQTPSHQVTQMGQEVILRCVPISNHLYFYWYRQILGQKVEFLVSFYNNEISEKSEIFDDQFSVERPDGSNFTLKIRSTKLEDSAMYFCASSRERAANTGELFFGEGSRLTVL.

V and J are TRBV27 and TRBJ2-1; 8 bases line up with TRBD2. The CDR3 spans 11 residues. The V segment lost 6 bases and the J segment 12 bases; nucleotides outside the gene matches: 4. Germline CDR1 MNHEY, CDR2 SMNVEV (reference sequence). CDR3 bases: TGTGCCAGCAGATCCGGGACTAGGCAGTTCTTC. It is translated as CASRSGTRQFF.

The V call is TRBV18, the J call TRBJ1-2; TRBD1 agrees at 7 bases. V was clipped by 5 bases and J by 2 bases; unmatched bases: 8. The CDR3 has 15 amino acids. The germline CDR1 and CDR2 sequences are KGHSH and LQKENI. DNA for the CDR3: TGTGCCAGCTCAACCCCGGACAGGCTCAACTATGGCTACACCTTC. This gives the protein CASSTPDRLNYGYTF.

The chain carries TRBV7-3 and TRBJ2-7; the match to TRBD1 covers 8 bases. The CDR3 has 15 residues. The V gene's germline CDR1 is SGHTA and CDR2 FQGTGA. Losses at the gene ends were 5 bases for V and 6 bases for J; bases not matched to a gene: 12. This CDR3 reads CASSPPGTGRAEQYF. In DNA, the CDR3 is TGTGCCAGCAGCCCGCCCGGGACAGGTCGTGCCGAGCAGTACTTC. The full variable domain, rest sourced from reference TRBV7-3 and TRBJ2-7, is GAGVSQTPSNKVTEKGKYVELRCDPISGHTALYWYRQSLGQGPEFLIYFQGTGAADDSGLPNDRFFAVRPEGSVSTLKIQRTERGDSAVYLCASSPPGTGRAEQYFGPGTRLTVT.

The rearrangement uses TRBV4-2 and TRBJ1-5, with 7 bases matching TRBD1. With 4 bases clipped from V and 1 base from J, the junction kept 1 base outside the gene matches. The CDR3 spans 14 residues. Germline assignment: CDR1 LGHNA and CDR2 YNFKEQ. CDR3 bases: TGTGCCAGCAGCCCGGGACAGAGCAATCAGCCCCAGCATTTT. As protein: CASSPGQSNQPQHF.

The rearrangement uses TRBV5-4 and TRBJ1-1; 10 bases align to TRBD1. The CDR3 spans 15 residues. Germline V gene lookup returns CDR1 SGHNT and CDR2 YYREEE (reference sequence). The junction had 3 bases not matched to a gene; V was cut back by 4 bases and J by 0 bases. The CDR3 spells CASSPGQGVNTEAFF. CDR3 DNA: TGTGCCAGCAGCCCAGGACAGGGGGTGAACACTGAAGCTTTCTTT.

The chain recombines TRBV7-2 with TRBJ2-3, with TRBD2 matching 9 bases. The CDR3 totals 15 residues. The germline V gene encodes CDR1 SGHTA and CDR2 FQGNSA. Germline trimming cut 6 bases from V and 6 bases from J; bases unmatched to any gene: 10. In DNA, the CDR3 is TGTGCCAGCAGAAAGAGCGGGAGGATCGGGGATACGCAGTATTTT. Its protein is CASRKSGRIGDTQYF. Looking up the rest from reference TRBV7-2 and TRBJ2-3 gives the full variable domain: GAGVSQSPSNKVTEKGKDVELRCDPISGHTALYWYRQSLGQGLEFLIYFQGNSAPDKSGLPSDRFSAERTGGSVSTLTIQRTQQEDSAVYLCASRKSGRIGDTQYFGPGTRLTVL.

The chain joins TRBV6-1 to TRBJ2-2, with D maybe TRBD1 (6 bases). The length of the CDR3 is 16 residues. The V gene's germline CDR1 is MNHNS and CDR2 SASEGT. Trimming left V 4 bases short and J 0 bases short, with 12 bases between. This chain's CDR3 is CASSAQTGTNTGELFF. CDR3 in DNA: TGTGCCAGCAGTGCCCAGACAGGCACGAACACCGGGGAGCTGTTTTTT.

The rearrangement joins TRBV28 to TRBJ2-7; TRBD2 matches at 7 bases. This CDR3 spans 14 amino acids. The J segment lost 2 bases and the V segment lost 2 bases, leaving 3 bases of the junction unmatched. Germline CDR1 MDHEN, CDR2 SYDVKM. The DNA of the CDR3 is TGTGCCAGCAGTTTAGCGGGAGCCACCTACGAGCAGTACTTC. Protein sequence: CASSLAGATYEQYF.